The 28 T cell receptor beta chains in this list originate from one sample, sequenced in a study of T cell responses to AZD1222 COVID-19 vaccine. Some clones are missing from TCRdb's copy, which holds only in-frame ones; the method was immunoSEQ multiplex PCR. The table lists about 150,000 clones, 91% of them singletons. The source material was peripheral blood, sampled 28 days after the second dose of the MenACWY control vaccine. Receptors were obtained from an adult who received the MenACWY meningococcal vaccine as a control.

V usage is TRBV12-3 or TRBV12-4 and J usage is TRBJ2-2; D is perhaps TRBD1 (6 bases). Between the trimmed V and J ends, which lost 6 bases and 5 bases, there was a span of 10 bases. This CDR3 is 13 amino acids long. The CDR3 region is CASSKQGTGELFF. The CDR3 DNA reads as TGTGCCAGCAGCAAACAGGGTACCGGGGAGCTGTTTTTT.

This clone was found once. The chain is built from TRBV28 and TRBJ1-6; 10 positions agree with TRBD1. The germline V gene has CDR1 MDHEN and CDR2 SYDVKM. V was clipped by 5 bases and J by 7 bases; unmatched bases: 5. This CDR3 spans 15 amino acids. The CDR3 is CASSTGDRGNSPLHF. The CDR3 DNA is TGTGCCAGCAGTACGGGGGACAGGGGAAATTCACCCCTCCACTTT.

The CDR3 bases are TGCGCCAGCAGCTCAACAGGGGCACCCTACAATGAGCAGTTCTTC. It yields the protein CASSSTGAPYNEQFF. The chain combines TRBV5-1 with TRBJ2-1, with 7 bases matching TRBD1. Germline V gene lookup returns CDR1 SGHRS and CDR2 YFSETQ. The V gene end was trimmed by 3 bases and the J gene end by 2 bases; junction bases not matched to a gene: 5. CDR3 length: 15 residues.

This sequence joins TRBV12-3 or TRBV12-4 and TRBJ1-6; D remains ambiguous. V lost 6 bases and J 7 bases, leaving 7 bases between the germline ends. CDR3 length: 12 residues. For the CDR3, the DNA is TGTGCCAGCAGCCTTACAAATTCACCCCTCCACTTT. Translated: CASSLTNSPLHF.

This clone has just one count. This rearrangement joins TRBV9 to TRBJ2-5; D gene unclear. V shed 1 base and J shed 5 bases, with 15 bases lying between them. CDR1 SGDLS and CDR2 YYNGEE come from the germline V gene. The CDR3 is 15 amino acids. The CDR3 loop is CASSVFSLDSETQYF. In DNA form, the CDR3 reads TGTGCCAGCAGCGTATTCTCACTTGACTCGGAGACCCAGTACTTC.

As regards this clone: Germline and junction disagree at one end, which may indicate a read error. The chain's CDR3 is CASSLSEGKFHLF. The CDR3 DNA reads TGTGCCAGCAGCTTAAGCGAAGGGAAGTTTCATCTCTTC. The chain employs TRBV7-3 and TRBJ2-4, with no clear D. The CDR3 totals 13 residues. CDR1 and CDR2 (germline): SGHTA, FQGTGA.

The chain carries TRBV5-1 and TRBJ1-1; tentative D call: TRBD1 (6 bases). Germline CDR1 reads SGHRS; CDR2 reads YFSETQ. The ends were cut back, 4 bases at V and 3 bases at J, with 25 bases in the middle. CDR3 size: 18 residues. The CDR3 DNA reads TGCGCCAGCAGCCTGACCTGGCCGGGGGCGGTTTTTGACACTGAAGCTTTCTTT. Translation: CASSLTWPGAVFDTEAFF.

CDR3 bases: TGCGCCAGCAGCGTACGGGACTCCAGAAGCCGTAATGAAAAACTGTTTTTT. This encodes CASSVRDSRSRNEKLFF. The rearrangement uses TRBV5-1 and TRBJ1-4, with D tentatively TRBD1 (5 bases). CDR3 length equals 17 residues. Germline assignment: CDR1 SGHRS and CDR2 YFSETQ. The ends were cut back, 4 bases at V and 4 bases at J, with 20 bases in the middle.

Only one count was recorded for this clone. This chain connects TRBV19 to TRBJ2-7; the D gene is possibly TRBD1 (5 bases). Germline V gives CDR1 LNHDA, CDR2 SQIVND (reference sequence). Trimming removed 5 bases from V and 4 bases from J, with 9 bases in between. The CDR3 length is 12 residues. The DNA for the CDR3 is TGTGCCAGTAGTGCGCAGGGTTACGAGCAGTACTTC. Its protein product is CASSAQGYEQYF.

The chain carries TRBV6-2 or TRBV6-3 and TRBJ2-7; possible D gene TRBD2, 5 bases. The CDR3 runs to 15 residues. Trimming left V 6 bases short and J 2 bases short, with 17 bases between. Germline CDR1 reads MNHEY; CDR2 reads SVGEGT. Here the CDR3 reads CASSHGDSSTYEQYF. Here the CDR3 DNA reads TGTGCCAGCAGCCACGGGGATTCCTCCACCTACGAGCAGTACTTC.

CDR3 coding DNA: TGTGCCAGTAGTGGGACAGCTAACAATCAGCCCCAGCATTTT. It is translated as CASSGTANNQPQHF. This chain uses TRBV19 with TRBJ1-5; 7 bases fit TRBD1. Germline V CDR1 and CDR2: LNHDA, SQIVND (reference sequence). V was pared by 5 bases and J by 3 bases, with 4 bases of the junction left unmatched. This CDR3 has 14 amino acids. Together with reference TRBV19 and TRBJ1-5, the CDR3 gives the full variable domain: DGGITQSPKYLFRKEGQNVTLSCEQNLNHDAMYWYRQDPGQGLRLIYYSQIVNDFQKGDIAEGYSVSREKKESFPLTVTSAQKNPTAFYLCASSGTANNQPQHFGDGTRLSIL.

Concerning this clone: At one boundary the junction diverges from the germline segment, which might be a read error. The chain links TRBV6-6 to TRBJ2-1, with 9 positions matching TRBD1. CDR1 MNHNY and CDR2 SVGAGI come from the germline V gene (reference sequence). The CDR3 spans 13 residues. The CDR3 region has the DNA TGTGCCACCACGGGACAGGGCTACGATGAGCAGTTCTTC. Translation gives CATTGQGYDEQFF.

This sequence joins TRBV7-2 and TRBJ2-1, with 7 bases fitting TRBD1. The CDR3 has 15 amino acids. The germline V gene has CDR1 SGHTA and CDR2 FQGNSA. After removal of 5 bases from V and 3 bases from J, the junction contained 7 bases not matched to a gene. CDR3 nucleotides: TGTGCCAGCAGCATGAGAGGGACAGACTACAATGAGCAGTTCTTC. This translates into CASSMRGTDYNEQFF.

The rearrangement uses TRBV28 and TRBJ1-4, with 8 nucleotides matching TRBD1. The CDR3 sequence is 15 residues long. CDR1 MDHEN and CDR2 SYDVKM come from the germline V gene. The ends lost 5 bases at V and 7 bases at J; junction bases unmatched: 9. CDR3 DNA sequence: TGTGCCAGCAGTACCTCAGGGGGCTGGGGTGAAAAACTGTTTTTT. It translates to CASSTSGGWGEKLFF. Filled out from reference TRBV28 and TRBJ1-4, the complete variable domain reads DVKVTQSSRYLVKRTGEKVFLECVQDMDHENMFWYRQDPGLGLRLIYFSYDVKMKEKGDIPEGYSVSREKKERFSLILESASTNQTSMYLCASSTSGGWGEKLFFGSGTQLSVL.

The chain links TRBV5-6 to TRBJ2-7; D is ambiguous. Germline V gives CDR1 SGHDT, CDR2 YYEEEE. The germline V and J ends were trimmed by 0 bases and 3 bases, with 7 bases remaining between them. The CDR3 has 13 residues. CDR3 in amino acids: CASSLGSSYEQYF. The CDR3 nucleotides are TGTGCCAGCAGCTTGGGCTCTAGCTACGAGCAGTACTTC.

V usage is TRBV7-2 and J usage is TRBJ2-5; D is perhaps TRBD1 (5 bases). The ends were cut back, 5 bases at V and 4 bases at J, with 11 bases in the middle. This CDR3 has 13 residues. The germline CDR1 and CDR2 sequences are SGHTA and FQGNSA. CDR3 region: CASSRPQGETQYF. Written as DNA, the CDR3 is TGTGCCAGCAGCCGTCCCCAGGGAGAGACCCAGTACTTC.

The genes are TRBV23-1 and TRBJ2-3; D is uncertain. TRBV23-1 is an ORF, with its function uncertain. The length of the CDR3 is 17 residues. The V end was cut by 0 bases, the J end by 2 bases, with 15 bases between. The CDR3 sequence is CASSQSPPPKHTDTQYF. CDR3 nucleotides: TGCGCCAGCAGTCAATCCCCGCCACCTAAACACACAGATACGCAGTATTTT.

V is TRBV28 and J is TRBJ2-5; either TRBD1 or TRBD2 may supply D (6 bases each). The CDR3 sequence is 14 residues long. The V gene lost 6 bases and the J gene lost 5 bases, with 16 bases spanning the gap. Germline V gene lookup returns CDR1 MDHEN and CDR2 SYDVKM. CDR3 DNA: TGTGCCAGCAGGGGGCCCGGGGGCCTGGAGACCCAGTACTTC. Translation gives CASRGPGGLETQYF.

The chain recombines TRBV19 with TRBJ1-4; D is perhaps TRBD1 (5 bases). The CDR3 runs 15 residues. The V end lost 9 bases, the J end lost 3 bases, and 17 bases lay between the germline ends. The germline CDR1 and CDR2 sequences are LNHDA and SQIVND (reference sequence). CDR3 loop: CASGTPGAANEKLFF. The CDR3 DNA reads TGTGCCAGCGGGACTCCCGGCGCGGCTAATGAAAAACTGTTTTTT.

The rearrangement uses TRBV20-1 and TRBJ2-2; 9 bases fit TRBD1. J gave up 3 bases and V 3 bases, and 5 bases lay outside the gene matches. The CDR3 extends over 15 amino acids. Germline V lookup: CDR1 DFQATT, CDR2 SNEGSKA (reference sequence). CDR3: CSASSGTGHTGELFF. CDR3 nucleotides: TGCAGTGCTAGTTCGGGGACAGGGCACACCGGGGAGCTGTTTTTT.

The rearrangement joins TRBV5-1 to TRBJ1-5; 8 positions match TRBD1. The CDR3 contains 18 residues. The V gene end was trimmed by 5 bases and the J gene end by 2 bases; junction bases not matched to a gene: 15. Germline V gene data show CDR1 as SGHRS and CDR2 as YFSETQ. Here the CDR3 reads CASRRDRRMVIGNQPQHF. The CDR3 DNA reads as TGCGCCAGCAGAAGGGACAGGAGGATGGTGATAGGCAATCAGCCCCAGCATTTT.

The chain recombines TRBV7-9 with TRBJ1-5; 7 bases are shared with TRBD1. The germline V gene encodes CDR1 SEHNR and CDR2 FQNEAQ (reference sequence). Losses at the gene ends were 2 bases for V and 2 bases for J; bases not matched to a gene: 3. The CDR3 consists of 15 residues. The CDR3 reads CASSLSGQGNQPQHF. The CDR3 nucleotides read TGTGCCAGCAGCTTATCCGGACAGGGCAATCAGCCCCAGCATTTT.

This chain joins TRBV18 and TRBJ2-5, with D possibly TRBD1 on 5 matching bases. Germline CDR1 and CDR2: KGHSH and LQKENI. The CDR3 has 13 residues. Trimming pared 1 base from V and 7 bases from J, leaving 10 bases between. CDR3 DNA: TGTGCCAGCTCACCACGAACGCAGGGGACCCAGTACTTC. This sequence encodes CASSPRTQGTQYF.

The chain joins TRBV11-2 to TRBJ2-1; 7 bases are a match to TRBD2. In germline, CDR1 is SGHAT, CDR2 FQNNGV. The CDR3 is made up of 14 amino acids. The trim removed 2 bases at V and 5 bases at J, leaving 3 bases unmatched. The CDR3 is CASSLRLAHNEQFF. The CDR3 bases are TGTGCCAGCAGCTTACGACTAGCTCACAATGAGCAGTTCTTC.

For this clone: Other DNA sequences of this sample code for an identical CDR3. This chain joins TRBV7-2 and TRBJ1-2; D unclear. CDR1 is SGHTA and CDR2 is FQGNSA in the germline V gene. The CDR3 contains 13 residues. Between the trimmed V and J ends, which lost 0 bases and 0 bases, there was a span of 2 bases. The chain's CDR3 is CASSLATNYGYTF. The CDR3 coding sequence is TGTGCCAGCAGCTTAGCCACTAACTATGGCTACACCTTC. Full variable domain (outside the CDR3, taken from reference TRBV7-2 and TRBJ1-2): GAGVSQSPSNKVTEKGKDVELRCDPISGHTALYWYRQSLGQGLEFLIYFQGNSAPDKSGLPSDRFSAERTGGSVSTLTIQRTQQEDSAVYLCASSLATNYGYTFGSGTRLTVV.

This clone came up a few times. This chain uses TRBV6-5 with TRBJ1-2, with TRBD1 matching over 7 bases. Germline lookup yields CDR1 MNHEY and CDR2 SVGAGI. V was pared by 7 bases and J by 8 bases, with 13 bases of the junction left unmatched. The CDR3 has 14 amino acids. CDR3 sequence: CASKPGTAHGGYTF. The CDR3 DNA reads as TGTGCCAGCAAGCCGGGGACAGCTCATGGGGGCTACACCTTC.

The gene calls are TRBV6-5 and TRBJ2-7, with D possibly matching TRBD1 (5 bases). V gave up 6 bases and J gave up 0 bases, with 15 bases separating them. This CDR3 comprises 15 residues. Germline CDR1 MNHEY, CDR2 SVGAGI. For the CDR3, the DNA is TGTGCCAGCAGCAAGGGGCAGTCTTTCTCCTACGAGCAGTACTTC. Translation: CASSKGQSFSYEQYF.

This clone was detected once. The CDR3 region is CAISDGVMTQYF. DNA for the CDR3: TGTGCCATCAGTGACGGGGTGATGACCCAGTACTTC. The chain has TRBV10-3 and TRBJ2-5, with D possibly matching TRBD2 (5 bases). V was pared by 3 bases and J by 7 bases, with 9 bases between. The CDR3 spans 12 residues. Germline assignment: CDR1 ENHRY and CDR2 SYGVKD.